Listed here are 9 T cell receptor beta chains from one sample, sequenced in a study of cytomegalovirus exposure and HLA in healthy donors. Vbeta (60) and Jbeta (13) primers were used in the PCR. Here immunoSEQ multiplex PCR was the method, and the copy in TCRdb shows in-frame clones only, minus some. The sample carries about 280,000 clones, roughly 90% recorded once. What was sequenced was PBMCs. These receptors were taken from a woman younger than 30 in good health and CMV-seronegative.

The V gene is TRBV4-1, the J gene TRBJ2-3; the D is unclear. The CDR3 consists of 16 residues. CDR1 MGHRA and CDR2 YSYEKL come from the germline V gene. The germline V and J ends were trimmed by 1 base and 0 bases, with 11 bases remaining between them. The CDR3 region is CASSQVSHISTDTQYF. The CDR3 coding sequence is TGCGCCAGCAGCCAAGTTTCTCACATTAGCACAGATACGCAGTATTTT.

The chain has TRBV6-5 and TRBJ1-5, with 7 positions matching TRBD1. The germline gives CDR1 MNHEY, CDR2 SVGAGI. The CDR3 loop spans 14 amino acids. The V and J ends lost 5 bases and 5 bases, in that order; junction bases with no gene match: 6. The CDR3 spells CASSPDRAHQPQHF. CDR3 nucleotide sequence: TGTGCCAGCAGTCCCGACAGGGCGCATCAGCCCCAGCATTTT.

This clone was seen a single time. The junction differs from germline at one of its ends, possibly a read error. V gene TRBV19 combines with J gene TRBJ1-2, with D tentatively TRBD1 (6 bases). The CDR3 totals 15 residues. Germline CDR1 reads LNHDA; CDR2 reads SQIVND (reference sequence). Here the CDR3 reads CASNIDPGARYGYTF. The CDR3, as DNA: TGTGCCAGTAATATAGATCCAGGGGCCAGATATGGCTACACCTTC.

This clone showed up just a few times. The same CDR3 arises from other DNA sequences in this sample as well. The gene calls are TRBV5-1 and TRBJ1-1; no clear D gene. Trimming removed 4 bases at V and 5 bases at J, with 9 bases between. CDR1 is SGHRS and CDR2 is YFSETQ in the germline V gene. This CDR3 contains 12 residues. The CDR3 DNA is TGCGCCAGCAGCCTCCCGGGGACTGAAGCTTTCTTT. Protein product: CASSLPGTEAFF.

This clone showed up just once. The rearrangement uses TRBV18 and TRBJ1-2, with unresolved D. Germline loops: CDR1 KGHSH, CDR2 LQKENI. The germline V and J ends were trimmed by 1 base and 4 bases, with 13 bases remaining between them. CDR3 length: 15 amino acids. CDR3 amino acids: CASSPLLPYSYGYTF. The CDR3 bases are TGTGCCAGCTCACCACTGCTCCCGTACAGCTATGGCTACACCTTC.

This chain connects TRBV5-6 to TRBJ2-5, with TRBD2 identical over 8 bases. Trimming at V came to 6 bases and at J to 2 bases, leaving 3 bases not matched to a gene. The V gene's germline CDR1 is SGHDT and CDR2 YYEEEE. The CDR3 is made up of 13 amino acids. The CDR3 DNA sequence: TGTGCCAGCATCACTAGCGGACAAGAGACCCAGTACTTC. Residues: CASITSGQETQYF. The variable domain in full, with the rest retrieved from reference TRBV5-6 and TRBJ2-5, is DAGVTQSPTHLIKTRGQQVTLRCSPKSGHDTVSWYQQALGQGPQFIFQYYEEEERQRGNFPDRFSGHQFPNYSSELNVNALLLGDSALYLCASITSGQETQYFGPGTRLLVL.

This sequence joins TRBV10-3 and TRBJ1-1; maybe TRBD1 (6 bases). V was cut by 5 bases and J by 7 bases, with 14 bases left in between. Germline V lookup: CDR1 ENHRY, CDR2 SYGVKD. The CDR3 covers 13 residues. The CDR3 DNA follows: TGTGCCATCAGTAAACAGGGAGAGTTTGAAGCTTTCTTT. Translation: CAISKQGEFEAFF.

The chain has TRBV2 and TRBJ2-7; no reliable D call. The ends were cut back, 2 bases at V and 4 bases at J, with 6 bases in the middle. CDR1 and CDR2 (germline): SNHLY, FYNNEI. The CDR3 covers 12 residues. The CDR3 loop reads CASSEIRYEQYF. The DNA for the CDR3 is TGTGCCAGCAGTGAAATCCGGTACGAGCAGTACTTC.

This sequence joins TRBV2 and TRBJ2-5, with unresolved D. The CDR3 loop spans 14 amino acids. Trimming cost V 4 bases and J 3 bases, with 12 bases left between them. Germline V CDR1 and CDR2: SNHLY, FYNNEI. This chain's CDR3 is CASSGKQWEETQYF. CDR3 in DNA: TGTGCCAGCAGTGGAAAACAGTGGGAAGAGACCCAGTACTTC.